The sample holds a few counts of the clone carrying this T cell receptor beta chain. Alongside a J-beta primer mix, a sample-barcoded 5' primer served in a second PCR lasting about 7 to 11 cycles. TCRdb called the 5' RACE reads again in MiXCR, with one record for every CDR3 protein. This repertoire shows roughly 800,000 distinct CDR3 sequences, 30% to 45% found once; its top ten account for 10% to 15%. This record comes from a study of blood T cells in healthy people across ages. Healthy Russian Caucasian donors spanned ages about 6 to 95 years. CDR3 length: 13 residues. The ends were cut back, 4 bases at V and 4 bases at J, with 13 bases in the middle. Germline V gives CDR1 SQVTM, CDR2 ANQGSEA.

The origin of this receptor is a man between 18 and 29 years old in good health. This chain joins TRBV29-1 and TRBJ1-1; no clear D. Sample: blood. The DNA of the CDR3 is TGCAGCGTTGTGAAGCGAGCGAGCACTGAAGCTTTCTTT. It specifies CSVVKRASTEAFF.